Below, 7 T cell receptor beta chains from the same sample are listed, as sequenced in a study of a mutant IDH1 vaccine in newly diagnosed glioma. No cognate antigen is known for these TCRs. Only in-frame clones appear in the TCRdb table, and some are missing; sequencing was by immunoSEQ multiplex PCR. The data contain tens of thousands of clones, about 86% of them singletons. Time point given: week 47, end of study. Every vaccination contained 300 ug of the mutant IDH1 20-mer peptide and was paired with topical imiquimod. The material sequenced was PBMCs, taken from a glioma patient whose treatment included an IDH1 peptide vaccine. Receptors were obtained from a man aged 25-45 years with glioma.

This clone was detected once. This sequence joins TRBV19 and TRBJ2-7; 10 bases match TRBD1. Germline trimming cut 4 bases from V and 5 bases from J; bases unmatched to any gene: 5. This CDR3 comprises 14 residues. Germline V gene sequence: CDR1 LNHDA, CDR2 SQIVND (reference sequence). The CDR3 DNA is TGTGCCAGTAGTACACGGGACAGGGGACACGAGCAGTACTTC. Translated, it gives CASSTRDRGHEQYF.

This clone turned up a few times. The rearrangement joins TRBV7-2 to TRBJ1-1, with 10 positions matching TRBD1. CDR1 and CDR2 (germline): SGHTA, FQGNSA. V was pared by 1 base and J by 1 base, with 6 bases of the junction left unmatched. CDR3 length: 17 residues. As DNA, the CDR3 is TGTGCCAGCAGCTTAGGGGGACAGGGGAGGCGGAACACTGAAGCTTTCTTT. Translating gives CASSLGGQGRRNTEAFF. The variable domain in full, with the rest retrieved from reference TRBV7-2 and TRBJ1-1, is GAGVSQSPSNKVTEKGKDVELRCDPISGHTALYWYRQSLGQGLEFLIYFQGNSAPDKSGLPSDRFSAERTGGSVSTLTIQRTQQEDSAVYLCASSLGGQGRRNTEAFFGQGTRLTVV.

V usage is TRBV2 and J usage is TRBJ2-4; D unclear. The V and J ends lost 3 bases and 4 bases respectively, with 7 bases between them. The CDR3 sequence is 13 residues long. In germline, CDR1 is SNHLY, CDR2 FYNNEI. This CDR3 reads CASSESSKNIQYF. CDR3 coding DNA: TGTGCCAGCAGTGAGAGCTCGAAAAACATTCAGTACTTC.

The genes are TRBV5-4 and TRBJ2-3; 7 nucleotides agree with TRBD2. V shed 4 bases, J shed 3 bases, and the junction held 8 bases outside the gene matches. The germline V gene encodes CDR1 SGHNT and CDR2 YYREEE (reference sequence). The CDR3 has 15 residues. CDR3 protein: CASSNGLGGTDTQYF. CDR3 nucleotides: TGTGCCAGCAGCAACGGACTAGGTGGAACAGATACGCAGTATTTT.

In DNA form, the CDR3 reads TGCGCCAGCAGGCCGGGGCGAGAGACCCAGTACTTC. Protein product: CASRPGRETQYF. The chain combines TRBV5-1 with TRBJ2-5; D possibly matches TRBD1 or TRBD2 (5 bases each). Germline CDR1 and CDR2: SGHRS and YFSETQ. The CDR3 extends over 12 amino acids. Trimming removed 5 bases from V and 4 bases from J, with 9 bases in between.

The rearrangement joins TRBV14 to TRBJ1-2; no firm D call. The CDR3 has 12 residues. V lost 4 bases and J lost 2, with 5 bases in between. The V gene's germline CDR1 is SGHDN and CDR2 FVKESK. The CDR3 sequence: CASSPGNYGYTF. CDR3 coding DNA: TGTGCCAGCAGCCCGGGAAACTATGGCTACACCTTC.

The V call is TRBV30, the J call TRBJ1-4, with D tentatively TRBD1 (5 bases). Germline V CDR1 and CDR2: GTSNPN, SVGIG (reference sequence). Trimming took off 3 bases at V and 8 bases at J, with 13 bases between the two ends. The CDR3 is 13 residues long. The CDR3 region is CAWRFQGVEKLFF. DNA of the CDR3: TGTGCCTGGAGGTTTCAGGGTGTAGAAAAACTGTTTTTT.